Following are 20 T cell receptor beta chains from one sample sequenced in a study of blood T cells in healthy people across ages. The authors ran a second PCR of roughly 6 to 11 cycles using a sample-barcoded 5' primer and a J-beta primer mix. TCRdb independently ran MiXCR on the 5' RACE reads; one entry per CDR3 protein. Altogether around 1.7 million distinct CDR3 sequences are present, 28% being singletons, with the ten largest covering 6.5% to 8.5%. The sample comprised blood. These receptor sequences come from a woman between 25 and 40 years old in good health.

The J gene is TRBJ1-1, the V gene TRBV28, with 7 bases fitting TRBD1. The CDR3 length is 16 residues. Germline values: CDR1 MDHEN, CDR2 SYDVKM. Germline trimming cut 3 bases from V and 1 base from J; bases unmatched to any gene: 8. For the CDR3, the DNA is TGTGCCAGCAGTTTCGCCGGGACAGAATCGAACACTGAAGCTTTCTTT. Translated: CASSFAGTESNTEAFF.

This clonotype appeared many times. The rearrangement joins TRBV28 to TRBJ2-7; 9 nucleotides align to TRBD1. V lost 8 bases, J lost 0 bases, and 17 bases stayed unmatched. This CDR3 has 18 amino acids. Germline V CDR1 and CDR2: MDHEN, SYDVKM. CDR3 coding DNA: TGTGCCAGCGGTTGGGACAGGGCTGTATTCTCCGTCTCCTACGAGCAGTACTTC. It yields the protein CASGWDRAVFSVSYEQYF.

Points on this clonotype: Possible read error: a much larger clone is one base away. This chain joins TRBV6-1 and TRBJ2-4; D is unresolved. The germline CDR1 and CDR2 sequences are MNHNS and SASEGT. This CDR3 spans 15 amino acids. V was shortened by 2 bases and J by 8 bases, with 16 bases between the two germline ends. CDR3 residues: CASSESAHSQDIQYF. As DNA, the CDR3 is TGTGCCAGCAGTGAATCCGCTCATAGCCAGGACATTCAGTACTTC.

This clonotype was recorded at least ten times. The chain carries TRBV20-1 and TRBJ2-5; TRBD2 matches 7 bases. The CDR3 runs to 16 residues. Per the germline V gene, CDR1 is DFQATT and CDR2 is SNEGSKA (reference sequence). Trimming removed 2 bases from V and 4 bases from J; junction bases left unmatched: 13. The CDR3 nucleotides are TGCAGTGCTAGACGCCCCGAGACGGGAGGTCGAGAGACCCAGTACTTC. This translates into CSARRPETGGRETQYF.

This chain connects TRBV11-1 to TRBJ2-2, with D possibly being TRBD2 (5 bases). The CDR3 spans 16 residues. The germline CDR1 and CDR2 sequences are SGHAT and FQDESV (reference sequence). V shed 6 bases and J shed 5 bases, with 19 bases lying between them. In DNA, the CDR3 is TGTGCCAGCAGGGCTAACCTAGCCATCGGGACCGGGGAGCTGTTTTTT. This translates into CASRANLAIGTGELFF.

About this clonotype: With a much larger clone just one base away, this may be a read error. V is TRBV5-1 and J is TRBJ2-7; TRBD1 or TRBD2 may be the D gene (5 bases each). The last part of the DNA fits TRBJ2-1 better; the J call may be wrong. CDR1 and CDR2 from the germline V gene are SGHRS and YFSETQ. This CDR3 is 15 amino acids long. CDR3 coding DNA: TGCGCCAGCAGCTTGAACGGGGCCCCTACCTACGAGCAGTTCTTC. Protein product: CASSLNGAPTYEQFF.

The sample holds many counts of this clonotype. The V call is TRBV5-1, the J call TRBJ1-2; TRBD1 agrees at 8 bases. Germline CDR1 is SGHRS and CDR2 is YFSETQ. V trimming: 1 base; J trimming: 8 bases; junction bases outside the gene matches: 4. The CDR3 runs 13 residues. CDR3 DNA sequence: TGCGCCAGCAGCTTGTTGACAGGGGAAGGCTACACCTTC. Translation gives CASSLLTGEGYTF.

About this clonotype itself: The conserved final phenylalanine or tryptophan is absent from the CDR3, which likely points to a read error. CDR3 sequence (DNA): TGCGCCAGCAGACACACCGGGACAGGGGGTAGCGAGCAGTACATC. Translating gives CASRHTGTGGSEQYI. V is TRBV5-1 and J is TRBJ2-7, with 11 bases aligning to TRBD1. The CDR3 contains 15 residues. J was trimmed by 6 bases and V by 5 bases; bases with no gene match: 10. Germline CDR1 is SGHRS and CDR2 is YFSETQ.

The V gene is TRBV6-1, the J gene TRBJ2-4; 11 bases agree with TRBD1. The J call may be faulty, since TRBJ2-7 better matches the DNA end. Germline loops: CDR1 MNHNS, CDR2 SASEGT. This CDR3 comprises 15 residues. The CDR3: CASSMGQGVSYEQYF. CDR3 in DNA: TGTGCCAGCAGTATGGGACAGGGGGTTTCCTACGAGCAGTACTTC.

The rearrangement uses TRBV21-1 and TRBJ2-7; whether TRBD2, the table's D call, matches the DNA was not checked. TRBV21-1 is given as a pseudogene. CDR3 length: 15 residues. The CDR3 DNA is TGTGCCAGCAGCAAAGCGCCAACTAGCAGAGGGGAGCAGTACTTC. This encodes CASSKAPTSRGEQYF.

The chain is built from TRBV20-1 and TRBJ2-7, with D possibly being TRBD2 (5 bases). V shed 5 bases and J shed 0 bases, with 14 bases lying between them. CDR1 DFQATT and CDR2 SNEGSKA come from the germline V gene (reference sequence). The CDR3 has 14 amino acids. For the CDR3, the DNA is TGCAGTGCTGAGGCCGGGAATGCCTCCTACGAGCAGTACTTC. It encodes CSAEAGNASYEQYF.

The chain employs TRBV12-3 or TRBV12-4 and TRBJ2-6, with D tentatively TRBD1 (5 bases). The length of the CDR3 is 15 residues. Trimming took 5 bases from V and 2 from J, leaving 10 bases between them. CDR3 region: CASSRSGPGANVLTF. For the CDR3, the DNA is TGTGCCAGCAGTAGGTCAGGGCCTGGGGCCAACGTCCTGACTTTC.

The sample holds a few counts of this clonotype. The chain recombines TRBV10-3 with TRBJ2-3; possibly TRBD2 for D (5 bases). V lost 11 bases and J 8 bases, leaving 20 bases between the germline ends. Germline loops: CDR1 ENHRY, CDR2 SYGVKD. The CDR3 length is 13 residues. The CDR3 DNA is TGTGCCTCCAGCTTTGGTGAGGAGGTTACGCAGTATTTT. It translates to CASSFGEEVTQYF.

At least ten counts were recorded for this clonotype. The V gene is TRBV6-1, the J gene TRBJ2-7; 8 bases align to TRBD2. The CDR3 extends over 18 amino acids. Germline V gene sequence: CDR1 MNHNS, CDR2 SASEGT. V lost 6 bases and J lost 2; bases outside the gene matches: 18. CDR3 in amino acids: CASRSVSRRGGSPYEQYF. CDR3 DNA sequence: TGTGCCAGCAGATCCGTCTCGAGGCGCGGGGGGTCTCCCTACGAGCAGTACTTC.

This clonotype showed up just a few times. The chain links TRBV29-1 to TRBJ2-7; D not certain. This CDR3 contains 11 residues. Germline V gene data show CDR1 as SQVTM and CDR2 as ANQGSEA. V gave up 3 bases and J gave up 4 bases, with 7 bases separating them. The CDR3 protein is CSVDFMYEQYF. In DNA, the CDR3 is TGCAGCGTTGATTTTATGTACGAGCAGTACTTC.

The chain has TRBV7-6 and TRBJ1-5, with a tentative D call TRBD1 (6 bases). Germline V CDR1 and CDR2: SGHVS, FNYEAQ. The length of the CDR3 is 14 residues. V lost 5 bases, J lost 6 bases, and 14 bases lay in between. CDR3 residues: CASSAEQGVQPQHF. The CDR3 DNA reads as TGTGCCAGCAGCGCCGAACAGGGTGTTCAGCCCCAGCATTTT.

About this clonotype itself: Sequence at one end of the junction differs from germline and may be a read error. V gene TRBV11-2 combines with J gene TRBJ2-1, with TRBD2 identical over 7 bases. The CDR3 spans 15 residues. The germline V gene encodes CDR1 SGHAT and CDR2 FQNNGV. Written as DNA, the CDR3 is TGTGTCAGCAGCTTAGGGACTAACTCCTACAATGAGCAGTTCTTC. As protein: CVSSLGTNSYNEQFF.

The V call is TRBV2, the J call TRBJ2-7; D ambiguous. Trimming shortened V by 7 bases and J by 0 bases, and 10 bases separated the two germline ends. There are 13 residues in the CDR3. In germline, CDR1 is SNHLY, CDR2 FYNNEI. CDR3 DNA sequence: TGTGCCAGCATCTTCCGGAGCTCCTACGAGCAGTACTTC. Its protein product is CASIFRSSYEQYF.

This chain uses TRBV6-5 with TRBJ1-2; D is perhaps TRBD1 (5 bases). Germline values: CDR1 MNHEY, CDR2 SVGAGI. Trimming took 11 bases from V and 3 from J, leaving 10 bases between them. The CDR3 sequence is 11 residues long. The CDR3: CASGADYGYTF. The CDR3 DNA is TGTGCCTCCGGGGCGGACTATGGCTACACCTTC.

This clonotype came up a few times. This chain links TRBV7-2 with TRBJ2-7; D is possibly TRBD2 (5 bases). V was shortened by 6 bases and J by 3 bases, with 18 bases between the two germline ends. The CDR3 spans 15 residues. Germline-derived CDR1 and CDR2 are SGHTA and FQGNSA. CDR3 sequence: CASRHSGRPGYEQYF. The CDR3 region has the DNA TGTGCCAGCAGGCACTCGGGGAGACCGGGCTACGAGCAGTACTTC.